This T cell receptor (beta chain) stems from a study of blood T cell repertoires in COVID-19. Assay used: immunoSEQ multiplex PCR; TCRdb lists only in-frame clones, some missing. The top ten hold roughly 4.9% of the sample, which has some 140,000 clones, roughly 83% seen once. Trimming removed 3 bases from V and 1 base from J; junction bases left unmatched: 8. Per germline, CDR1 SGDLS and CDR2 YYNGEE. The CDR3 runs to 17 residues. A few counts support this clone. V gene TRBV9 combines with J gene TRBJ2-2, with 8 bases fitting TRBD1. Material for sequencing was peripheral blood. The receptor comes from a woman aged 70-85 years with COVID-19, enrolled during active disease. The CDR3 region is CASSESSGTGNTGELFF. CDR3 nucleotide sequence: TGTGCCAGCAGCGAAAGTTCCGGGACAGGGAACACCGGGGAGCTGTTTTTT.